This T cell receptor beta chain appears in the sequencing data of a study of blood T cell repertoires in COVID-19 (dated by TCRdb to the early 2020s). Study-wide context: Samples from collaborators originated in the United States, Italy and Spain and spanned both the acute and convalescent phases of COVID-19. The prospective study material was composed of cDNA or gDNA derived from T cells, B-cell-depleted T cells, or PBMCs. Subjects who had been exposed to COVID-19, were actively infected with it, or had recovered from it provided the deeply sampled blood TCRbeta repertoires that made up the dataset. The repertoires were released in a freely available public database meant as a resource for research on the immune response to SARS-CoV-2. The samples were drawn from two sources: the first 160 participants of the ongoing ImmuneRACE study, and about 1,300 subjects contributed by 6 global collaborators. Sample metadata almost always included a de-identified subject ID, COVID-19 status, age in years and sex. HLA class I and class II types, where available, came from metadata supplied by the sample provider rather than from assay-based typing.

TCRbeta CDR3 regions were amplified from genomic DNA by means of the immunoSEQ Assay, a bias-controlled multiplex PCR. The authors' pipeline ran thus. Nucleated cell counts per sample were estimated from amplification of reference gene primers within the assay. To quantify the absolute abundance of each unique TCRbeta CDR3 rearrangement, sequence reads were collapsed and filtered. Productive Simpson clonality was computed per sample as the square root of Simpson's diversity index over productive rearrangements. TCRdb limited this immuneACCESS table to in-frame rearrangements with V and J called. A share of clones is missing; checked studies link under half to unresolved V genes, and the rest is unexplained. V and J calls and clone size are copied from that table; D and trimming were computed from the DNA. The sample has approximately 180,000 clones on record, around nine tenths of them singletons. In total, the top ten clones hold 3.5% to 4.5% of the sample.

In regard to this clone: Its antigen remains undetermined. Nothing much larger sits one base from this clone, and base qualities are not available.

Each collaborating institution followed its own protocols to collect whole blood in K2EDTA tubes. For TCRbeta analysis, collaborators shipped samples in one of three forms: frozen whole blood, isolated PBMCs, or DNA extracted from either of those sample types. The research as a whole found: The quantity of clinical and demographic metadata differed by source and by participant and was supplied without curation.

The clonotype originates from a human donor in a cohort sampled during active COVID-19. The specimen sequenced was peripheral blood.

CDR3 protein: CAIRAGMNTGELFF. The DNA is TGTGCCATCAGGGCCGGGATGAACACCGGGGAGCTGTTTTTT. Recombination joined TRBV10-3 with TRBJ2-2; possibly the D gene is TRBD2, per 5 matching bases. A distance of 9 bases separates the germline ends of V and J, which lose 6 bases and 1 base respectively. The CDR1 and CDR2 encoded by the germline V gene are ENHRY and SYGVKD. Spanning cysteine to phenylalanine, the CDR3 consists of 14 amino acids. The only DNA kept is the CDR3, 42 bases in frame from the first base.